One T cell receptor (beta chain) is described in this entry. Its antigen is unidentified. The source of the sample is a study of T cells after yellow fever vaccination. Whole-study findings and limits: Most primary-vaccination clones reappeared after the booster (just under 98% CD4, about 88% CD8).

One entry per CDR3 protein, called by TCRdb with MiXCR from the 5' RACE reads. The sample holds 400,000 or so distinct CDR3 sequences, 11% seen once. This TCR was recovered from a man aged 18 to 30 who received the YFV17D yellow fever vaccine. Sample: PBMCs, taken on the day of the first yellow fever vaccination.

The DNA for the CDR3 is TGTGCCAGCTCACCCCCCGGGGCCGCATCTAGACCCTACAATGAGCAGTTCTTC. This translates into CASSPPGAASRPYNEQFF. V and J are TRBV18 and TRBJ2-1, with D possibly being TRBD1 or TRBD2 (5 bases each). Germline V gene lookup returns CDR1 KGHSH and CDR2 LQKENI. V lost 3 bases and J 2 bases, leaving 20 bases between the germline ends. The CDR3 sequence is 18 residues long. Variable domain in full (rest from reference TRBV18 and TRBJ2-1): NAGVMQNPRHLVRRRGQEARLRCSPMKGHSHVYWYRQLPEEGLKFMVYLQKENIIDESGMPKERFSAEFPKEGPSILRIQQVVRGDSAAYFCASSPPGAASRPYNEQFFGPGTRLTVL.